The clone carrying this T cell receptor beta chain was seen only a few times. What it binds is unknown. The data originate from a study of T-cell memory formation after mild COVID-19. About the study: The TCR clusters were mostly specific to one donor.

Employing constant-segment primers, 5'RACE generated TCR alpha and TCR beta cDNA libraries bearing sample barcodes and UMIs. From the 5' RACE reads, TCRdb called clonotypes with MiXCR, one entry per CDR3 protein. The table has more than 250,000 distinct CDR3 sequences, over 15% seen once. CDR3 length: 12 amino acids. V was cut by 6 bases and J by 10 bases, with 10 bases left in between. Points from the study as a whole: Pre-infection memory contained some responding clones, which suggested that cross-reactive memory had joined. Contracting clones, day 15 to 85, had balanced CD4/CD8, and later expanders favored CD4+.

The clonotype was recovered from a man aged 18 to 35 who had mild COVID-19 (a few samples of this study predate the infection). Cell type and time point are not known. What was sequenced was PBMCs or a T cell subset sorted from them (not recorded which). This sequence joins TRBV12-3 or TRBV12-4 and TRBJ1-6; a possible D gene is TRBD1 (6 bases). Here the CDR3 DNA reads TGTGCCAGCAGAGTCAGGGGCTCACCCCTCCACTTT. Its translation is CASRVRGSPLHF.